This TCR beta chain was captured in a study of post-analysis software for immune sequencing data. Sequencing libraries made from TCR beta cDNA carried unique molecular identifiers. MiXCR was run by TCRdb on the PCR reads, yielding one entry per CDR3 protein. Among hundreds of thousands of distinct CDR3 sequences listed, approximately 59% were seen once. A remark on this clonotype: Its antigen remains unidentified.

Points from the study as a whole: Normalized Chao1 diversity was significantly reduced in patients versus controls.

Source material: blood. This receptor was obtained from a girl aged 2-9 years with multiple sclerosis.

Written as DNA, the CDR3 is TGTGCCAGCAGCTTAGAAGGGGGCCTAGCGGGGAGTGAGCAGTTCTTC. It yields the protein CASSLEGGLAGSEQFF. The J gene is TRBJ2-1, the V gene TRBV11-2; 9 bases agree with TRBD2. Germline V gene sequence: CDR1 SGHAT, CDR2 FQNNGV. V lost 0 bases and J lost 9; bases outside the gene matches: 9. The CDR3 has 16 amino acids.